These 9 T cell receptor beta chains were sequenced from one sample in a study of blood T cell repertoires in COVID-19. Some clones are missing from TCRdb's copy, which holds only in-frame ones; the method was immunoSEQ multiplex PCR. This sample carries under 400,000 clones, 75% to 90% of them seen once, and the ten largest clones take roughly 2.9%. Material: peripheral blood. The source is a woman aged 25 to 39 with COVID-19, enrolled during active disease.

The J gene is TRBJ2-3, the V gene TRBV4-2; 10 bases agree with TRBD2. The ends lost 0 bases at V and 6 bases at J; junction bases unmatched: 6. Germline V gene sequence: CDR1 LGHNA, CDR2 YNFKEQ. This CDR3 is built from 16 residues. Here the CDR3 DNA reads TGTGCCAGCAGCCAAGAGGTAGCGGGAGGAGCGGATACGCAGTATTTT. Translating gives CASSQEVAGGADTQYF.

CDR3 bases: TGTGCCAGCAGTTTGGGGGGATTCTATGGCTACACCTTC. Amino acid sequence: CASSLGGFYGYTF. The chain has TRBV28 and TRBJ1-2; perhaps TRBD1 as D (5 bases). CDR1 and CDR2 (germline): MDHEN, SYDVKM. Trimming removed 3 bases at V and 4 bases at J, with 9 bases between. The CDR3 spans 13 residues.

V gene TRBV5-3 combines with J gene TRBJ1-1, with no clear D. TRBV5-3 qualifies as an ORF whose function is uncertain. This CDR3 is 15 amino acids long. The V end was cut by 9 bases, the J end by 1 base, with 19 bases between. The CDR3 DNA is TGTGCCAATGGTTCGTGTCTAAAGTCGAACACTGAAGCTTTCTTT. This gives the protein CANGSCLKSNTEAFF.

The V call is TRBV28, the J call TRBJ1-2, with 11 bases that match TRBD1. J was trimmed by 6 bases and V by 2 bases; bases with no gene match: 5. The CDR3 runs to 15 residues. Germline loops: CDR1 MDHEN, CDR2 SYDVKM. The DNA for the CDR3 is TGTGCCAGCAGTTTACCCCCGGGACAGGGGGATGGCTACACCTTC. It specifies CASSLPPGQGDGYTF.

On this clone itself: This sample also contains other DNA sequences that code for the same CDR3. The chain has TRBV19 and TRBJ2-2; D ambiguous. Trimming removed 8 bases at V and 0 bases at J, with 10 bases between. This CDR3 spans 14 amino acids. Germline CDR1 and CDR2: LNHDA and SQIVND (reference sequence). The CDR3 DNA reads TGTGCCAGTGGGTGGAGCTCGAACACCGGGGAGCTGTTTTTT. It specifies CASGWSSNTGELFF.

This chain uses TRBV11-2 with TRBJ2-7; no definite D call. The CDR3 extends over 11 amino acids. V shed 3 bases and J shed 7 bases, with 7 bases lying between them. The V gene's germline CDR1 is SGHAT and CDR2 FQNNGV. CDR3 sequence reads: CASSFFGEQYF. The CDR3 DNA reads as TGTGCCAGCAGCTTTTTCGGGGAGCAGTACTTC.

This clone was detected once. V usage is TRBV24-1 and J usage is TRBJ2-2, with TRBD1 matching over 9 bases. The CDR3 loop spans 15 amino acids. Germline CDR1 and CDR2: KGHDR and SFDVKD. V lost 10 bases, J lost 6 bases, and 11 bases stayed unmatched. As DNA, the CDR3 is TGTGCCACTACACCGGGACAGGGTCGTGCCGGGGAGCTGTTTTTT. Translating gives CATTPGQGRAGELFF.

The V gene is TRBV28, the J gene TRBJ2-2; no clear D gene. V was pared by 6 bases and J by 6 bases, with 14 bases between. This CDR3 is 14 amino acids long. The germline CDR1 and CDR2 sequences are MDHEN and SYDVKM. CDR3 residues: CASRPPGRPGELFF. CDR3 sequence (DNA): TGTGCCAGCAGGCCCCCGGGTCGACCCGGGGAGCTGTTTTTT.

Concerning this clone: Other DNA sequences within the sample encode an identical CDR3. The rearrangement uses TRBV5-1 and TRBJ1-1, with 8 bases aligning to TRBD1. This CDR3 has 14 amino acids. Germline CDR1 is SGHRS and CDR2 is YFSETQ. With V trimmed by 4 bases and J by 0 bases, 2 bases remained unmatched. The CDR3 reads CASSRGQVNTEAFF. The CDR3 nucleotides are TGCGCCAGCAGCAGGGGACAGGTGAACACTGAAGCTTTCTTT.